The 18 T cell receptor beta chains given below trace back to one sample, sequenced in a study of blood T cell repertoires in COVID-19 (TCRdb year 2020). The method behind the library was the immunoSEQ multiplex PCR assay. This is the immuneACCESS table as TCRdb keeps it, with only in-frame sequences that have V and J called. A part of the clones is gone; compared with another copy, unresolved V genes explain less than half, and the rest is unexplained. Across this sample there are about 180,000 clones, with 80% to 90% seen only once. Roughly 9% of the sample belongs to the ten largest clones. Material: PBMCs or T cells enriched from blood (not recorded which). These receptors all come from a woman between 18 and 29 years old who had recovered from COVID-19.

CDR3 loop: CASSPSGIPSDTQYF. Here the CDR3 DNA reads TGTGCCAGCAGCCCGTCGGGGATACCCTCGGATACGCAGTATTTT. The chain couples TRBV7-9 to TRBJ2-3; D might be TRBD2 (5 bases). This CDR3 comprises 15 residues. Germline CDR1 SEHNR, CDR2 FQNEAQ (reference sequence). V lost 5 bases and J 6 bases, leaving 18 bases between the germline ends.

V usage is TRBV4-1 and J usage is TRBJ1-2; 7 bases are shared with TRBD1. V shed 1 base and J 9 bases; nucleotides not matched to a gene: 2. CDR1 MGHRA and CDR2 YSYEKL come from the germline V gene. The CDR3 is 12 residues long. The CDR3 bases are TGCGCCAGCAGCCAAGGGGACAGCCGCTACACCTTC. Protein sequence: CASSQGDSRYTF.

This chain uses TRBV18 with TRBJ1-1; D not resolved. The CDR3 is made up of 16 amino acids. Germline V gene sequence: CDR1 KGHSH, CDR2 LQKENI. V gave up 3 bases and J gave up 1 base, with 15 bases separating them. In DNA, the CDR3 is TGTGCCAGCTCACCCACGGGGTTGGTGGAGAACACTGAAGCTTTCTTT. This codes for CASSPTGLVENTEAFF.

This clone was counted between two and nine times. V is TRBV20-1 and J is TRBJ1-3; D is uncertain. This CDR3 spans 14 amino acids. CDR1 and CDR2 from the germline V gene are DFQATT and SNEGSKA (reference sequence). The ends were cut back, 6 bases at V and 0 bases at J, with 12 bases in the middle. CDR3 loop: CSASQEFSGNTIYF. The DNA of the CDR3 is TGCAGTGCAAGTCAGGAATTCTCTGGAAACACCATATATTTT.

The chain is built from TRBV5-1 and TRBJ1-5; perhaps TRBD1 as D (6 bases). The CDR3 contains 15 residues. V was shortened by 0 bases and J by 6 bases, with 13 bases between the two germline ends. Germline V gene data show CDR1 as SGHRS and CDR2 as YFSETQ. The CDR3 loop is CASSLDGTGSQPQHF. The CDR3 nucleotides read TGCGCCAGCAGCTTGGACGGCACAGGGAGTCAGCCCCAGCATTTT.

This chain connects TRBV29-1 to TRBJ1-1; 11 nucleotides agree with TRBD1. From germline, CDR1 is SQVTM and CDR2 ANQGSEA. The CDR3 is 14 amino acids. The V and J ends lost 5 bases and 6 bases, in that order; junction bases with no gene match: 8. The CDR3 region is CSVRTGGTKSEAFF. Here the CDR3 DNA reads TGCAGCGTTCGGACAGGGGGCACGAAGTCTGAAGCTTTCTTT.

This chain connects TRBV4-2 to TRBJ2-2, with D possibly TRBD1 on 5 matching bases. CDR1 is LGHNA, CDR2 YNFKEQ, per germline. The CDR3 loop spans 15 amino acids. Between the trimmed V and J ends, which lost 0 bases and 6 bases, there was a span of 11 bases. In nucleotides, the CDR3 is TGTGCCAGCAGCCAAGATATAGGGGATGCCGGGGAGCTGTTTTTT. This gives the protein CASSQDIGDAGELFF.

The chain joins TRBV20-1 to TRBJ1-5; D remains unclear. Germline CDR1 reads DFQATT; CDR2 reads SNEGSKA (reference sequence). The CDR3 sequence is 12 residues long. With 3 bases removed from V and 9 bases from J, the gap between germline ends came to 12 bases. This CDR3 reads CSASLLGRPQHF. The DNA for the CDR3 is TGCAGTGCTAGTTTACTGGGCCGGCCCCAGCATTTT.

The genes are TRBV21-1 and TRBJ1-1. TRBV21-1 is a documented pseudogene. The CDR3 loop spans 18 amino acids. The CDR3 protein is CASSSRVKERVPNTEAFF. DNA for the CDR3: TGTGCCAGCAGCAGCCGGGTCAAGGAAAGAGTTCCAAACACTGAAGCTTTCTTT.

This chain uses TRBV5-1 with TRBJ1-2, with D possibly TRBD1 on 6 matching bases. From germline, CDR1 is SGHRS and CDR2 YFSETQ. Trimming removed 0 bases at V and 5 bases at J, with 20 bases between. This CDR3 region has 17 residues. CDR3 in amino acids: CASSLEARGRMGYGYTF. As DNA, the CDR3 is TGCGCCAGCAGCTTGGAGGCCAGGGGAAGGATGGGATATGGCTACACCTTC.

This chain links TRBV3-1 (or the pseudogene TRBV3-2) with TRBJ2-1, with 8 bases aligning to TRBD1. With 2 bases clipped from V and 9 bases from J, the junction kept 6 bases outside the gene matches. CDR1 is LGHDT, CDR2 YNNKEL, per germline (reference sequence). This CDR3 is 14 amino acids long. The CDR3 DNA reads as TGTGCCAGCAGCCAATTACAGGGGGAGAGTGAGCAGTTCTTC. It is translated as CASSQLQGESEQFF.

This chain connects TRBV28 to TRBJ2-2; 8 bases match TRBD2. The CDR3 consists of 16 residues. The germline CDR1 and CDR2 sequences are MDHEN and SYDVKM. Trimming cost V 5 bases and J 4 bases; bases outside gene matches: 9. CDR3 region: CASSPPSGSGTGELFF. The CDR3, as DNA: TGTGCCAGCAGTCCCCCCAGCGGGAGTGGCACCGGGGAGCTGTTTTTT.

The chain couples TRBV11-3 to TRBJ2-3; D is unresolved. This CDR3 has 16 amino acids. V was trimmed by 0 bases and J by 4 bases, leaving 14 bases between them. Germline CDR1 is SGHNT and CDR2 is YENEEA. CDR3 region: CASSLDSSRMADTQYF. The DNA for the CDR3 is TGTGCCAGCAGCTTAGATTCGTCTAGAATGGCAGATACGCAGTATTTT.

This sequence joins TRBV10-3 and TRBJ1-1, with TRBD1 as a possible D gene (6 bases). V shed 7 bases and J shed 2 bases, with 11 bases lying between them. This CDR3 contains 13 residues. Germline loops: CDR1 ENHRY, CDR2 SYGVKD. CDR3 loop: CAIKIQGNTEAFF. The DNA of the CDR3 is TGTGCCATCAAGATACAGGGCAACACTGAAGCTTTCTTT.

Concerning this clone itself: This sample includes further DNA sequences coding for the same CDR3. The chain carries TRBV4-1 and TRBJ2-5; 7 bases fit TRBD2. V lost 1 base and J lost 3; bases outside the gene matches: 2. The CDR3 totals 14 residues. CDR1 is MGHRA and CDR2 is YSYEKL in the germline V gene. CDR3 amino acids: CASSQGLAEETQYF. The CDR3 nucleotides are TGCGCCAGCAGCCAAGGACTAGCAGAAGAGACCCAGTACTTC.

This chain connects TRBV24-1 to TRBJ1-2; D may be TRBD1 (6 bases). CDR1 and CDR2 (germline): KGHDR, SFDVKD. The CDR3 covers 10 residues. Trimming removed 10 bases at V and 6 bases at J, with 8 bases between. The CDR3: CATQGDGYTF. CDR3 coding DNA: TGTGCCACACAGGGTGATGGCTACACCTTC.

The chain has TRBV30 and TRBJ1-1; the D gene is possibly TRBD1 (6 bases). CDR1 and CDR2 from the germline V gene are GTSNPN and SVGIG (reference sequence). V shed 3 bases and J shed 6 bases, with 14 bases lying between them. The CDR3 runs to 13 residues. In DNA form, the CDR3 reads TGTGCCTGGAGCAACAACAGGGCCGCTGAAGCTTTCTTT. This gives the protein CAWSNNRAAEAFF.

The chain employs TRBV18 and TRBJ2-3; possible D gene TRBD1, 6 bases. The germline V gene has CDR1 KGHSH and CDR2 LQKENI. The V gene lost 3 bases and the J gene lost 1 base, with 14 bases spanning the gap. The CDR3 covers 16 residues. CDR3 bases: TGTGCCAGCTCACCGTTCCTCGGACAGCGCACAGATACGCAGTATTTT. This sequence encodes CASSPFLGQRTDTQYF.